The sequence of this TCR beta chain was determined in a study of vaccination effects on CD4 cells after COVID-19. The repertoire was sequenced with immunoSEQ multiplex PCR; TCRdb's copy has only in-frame clones and lacks some. In the table there are about 73,000 clones, roughly 79% of which are singletons. Remarks on this clone: Its antigen is still unknown.

Regarding the study as a whole: By a late point after vaccination, infection- and vaccine-induced clones had shrunk markedly through clonal contraction.

Trimming at V came to 8 bases and at J to 3 bases, leaving 5 bases not matched to a gene. The CDR3 consists of 13 residues. Germline V gene sequence: CDR1 WSHSY, CDR2 SAAADI. CD4+ T cells specific for antigen were expanded with viral peptide pools by the ViraFEST assay before sequencing. When about ten days of culture had elapsed, CD4+ T cells were isolated. Testing of the vaccine recipients showed negative nucleocapsid antibodies and no prior SARS-CoV-2 infection. Days 3 and 7 were when half the medium was replaced with IL-2 medium. The specimen comprised CD4+ T cells from PBMCs cultured with SARS-CoV-2 spike peptides, sampled before COVID-19 vaccination. The TCR originated in a human donor who received a COVID-19 vaccine. This sequence joins TRBV10-2 and TRBJ2-7; 9 bases align to TRBD1. The CDR3 protein is CASGPDRGYEQYV. CDR3 DNA sequence: TGCGCCAGCGGCCCGGACAGGGGCTACGAGCAGTACGTC.